Listed here are 17 T cell receptor beta chains from one sample, sequenced in a study of T-cell reconstitution after alpha-beta-depleted transplantation in children. Using unique molecular identifiers, the investigators prepared the TCRbeta library. Using its own MiXCR run on the PCR reads, TCRdb lists one record per CDR3 protein. The repertoire holds approximately 400,000 distinct CDR3 sequences, with 16% as singletons. The specimen comprised PBMCs, mostly from graft donor cells, sampled 360 days after TCRalphabeta/CD19-depleted stem cell transplant. These receptors all stem from a boy younger than two who had a stem cell transplant for Wiskott-Aldrich syndrome, so the T cells may come from the graft donor.

This clonotype was detected a few times. The genes are TRBV25-1 and TRBJ2-5; the match to TRBD1 covers 7 bases. The CDR3 is 13 amino acids. Trimming cost V 3 bases and J 5 bases; bases outside gene matches: 3. Germline V lookup: CDR1 MGHDK, CDR2 SYGVNS. CDR3 in DNA: TGTGCCAGCAGTGAGGGCAGGGGGGAGACCCAGTACTTC. Protein sequence: CASSEGRGETQYF.

This clonotype came up a few times. The chain couples TRBV11-2 to TRBJ2-6; 8 bases are a match to TRBD1. There are 17 residues in the CDR3. V lost 5 bases and J lost 2; bases outside the gene matches: 8. Germline CDR1 SGHAT, CDR2 FQNNGV. The CDR3 region has the DNA TGTGCCAGCAGCCCCGGACAGGGTGAAGCTGGGGCCAACGTCCTGACTTTC. Its protein product is CASSPGQGEAGANVLTF. Looking up the rest from reference TRBV11-2 and TRBJ2-6 gives the full variable domain: EAGVAQSPRYKIIEKRQSVAFWCNPISGHATLYWYQQILGQGPKLLIQFQNNGVVDDSQLPKDRFSAERLKGVDSTLKIQPAKLEDSAVYLCASSPGQGEAGANVLTFGAGSRLTVL.

This clonotype was seen a handful of times. The rearrangement links TRBV2 to TRBJ2-5, with a tentative D call TRBD2 (6 bases). V lost 5 bases, J lost 7 bases, and 17 bases lay in between. Looked up from germline, CDR1 is SNHLY and CDR2 is FYNNEI. The CDR3 runs 14 residues. Here the CDR3 DNA reads TGTGCCAGCAGTTTAGAAGGCGGGAATCTGACCCAGTACTTC. This encodes CASSLEGGNLTQYF. Full variable domain (missing parts from reference TRBV2 and TRBJ2-5): EPEVTQTPSHQVTQMGQEVILRCVPISNHLYFYWYRQILGQKVEFLVSFYNNEISEKSEIFDDQFSVERPDGSNFTLKIRSTKLEDSAMYFCASSLEGGNLTQYFGPGTRLLVL.

This clonotype was counted ten times or more. The V gene is TRBV4-3, the J gene TRBJ2-2; D possibly corresponds to TRBD1 (6 bases). CDR1 and CDR2 (germline): LGHNA, YSLEER. Trimming took off 3 bases at V and 5 bases at J, with 13 bases between the two ends. This CDR3 spans 15 amino acids. CDR3 sequence reads: CASSHQTGRTGELFF. The DNA of the CDR3 is TGCGCCAGCAGCCACCAAACAGGGCGGACCGGGGAGCTGTTTTTT.

The chain employs TRBV15 and TRBJ2-3, with 9 bases aligning to TRBD1. CDR3 length: 17 residues. Looked up from germline, CDR1 is LNHNV and CDR2 is YYDKDF (reference sequence). Germline trimming cut 5 bases from V and 1 base from J; bases unmatched to any gene: 10. CDR3 sequence: CATSRTRQGEGTDTQYF. The CDR3 DNA is TGTGCCACCAGCCGAACCAGACAGGGGGAGGGCACAGATACGCAGTATTTT.

The chain recombines TRBV20-1 with TRBJ2-1, with TRBD2 as a possible D gene (6 bases). The CDR3 contains 17 residues. V was clipped by 3 bases and J by 1 base, with 19 bases between them. The germline V gene has CDR1 DFQATT and CDR2 SNEGSKA (reference sequence). The CDR3 protein is CSARRCWRGMSYNEQFF. In DNA form, the CDR3 reads TGCAGTGCTAGGCGCTGCTGGAGGGGTATGTCCTACAATGAGCAGTTCTTC.

This clonotype turned up a few times. The CDR3 protein is CASSPRGDRVSYEQYF. The CDR3, as DNA: TGCGCCAGCAGCCCCCGGGGGGACAGGGTCTCCTACGAGCAGTACTTC. The rearrangement links TRBV5-1 to TRBJ2-7, with 9 positions matching TRBD1. The length of the CDR3 is 16 residues. The trim removed 4 bases at V and 0 bases at J, leaving 8 bases unmatched. Germline CDR1 SGHRS, CDR2 YFSETQ.

The chain links TRBV6-1 to TRBJ2-5, with 11 positions matching TRBD2. The junction had 4 bases not matched to a gene; V was cut back by 6 bases and J by 1 base. The CDR3 extends over 15 amino acids. The germline V gene encodes CDR1 MNHNS and CDR2 SASEGT. CDR3 residues: CASRKTSGTQETQYF. The CDR3 coding sequence is TGTGCCAGCAGGAAGACTAGCGGGACCCAAGAGACCCAGTACTTC.

CDR3 protein: CATSRERTSGSLGDTQYF. In DNA, the CDR3 is TGTGCCACCAGCAGAGAGAGGACTAGCGGGAGTTTAGGAGATACGCAGTATTTT. V and J are TRBV15 and TRBJ2-3; TRBD2 matches at 13 bases. This CDR3 spans 18 amino acids. J lost 5 bases, V lost 0 bases, and 8 bases had no gene match. Per the germline V gene, CDR1 is LNHNV and CDR2 is YYDKDF (reference sequence).

J is TRBJ2-1 and V is TRBV5-1; no firm D call. Per germline, CDR1 SGHRS and CDR2 YFSETQ. The CDR3 spans 13 residues. The V gene lost 6 bases and the J gene lost 1 base, with 8 bases spanning the gap. The CDR3 spells CASKWGSYNEQFF. CDR3 nucleotides: TGCGCCAGCAAGTGGGGATCCTACAATGAGCAGTTCTTC.

This clonotype turned up a few times. This sequence joins TRBV7-2 and TRBJ2-3; 8 bases are a match to TRBD1. Germline-derived CDR1 and CDR2 are SGHTA and FQGNSA. V dropped 3 bases and J dropped 3; count of bases not matched to a gene: 5. This CDR3 contains 15 residues. The CDR3 loop is CASSLQGAQTDTQYF. CDR3 in DNA: TGTGCCAGCAGCTTGCAGGGGGCGCAGACAGATACGCAGTATTTT.

This chain joins TRBV27 and TRBJ2-1, with TRBD2 identical over 7 bases. The germline CDR1 and CDR2 sequences are MNHEY and SMNVEV (reference sequence). The CDR3 length is 15 residues. J lost 9 bases, V lost 6 bases, and 14 bases had no gene match. CDR3 residues: CASRITPAGKTEQFF. In DNA, the CDR3 is TGTGCCAGCAGAATAACACCAGCGGGAAAGACTGAGCAGTTCTTC.

V and J are TRBV4-3 and TRBJ2-1; D is perhaps TRBD2 (5 bases). This CDR3 comprises 14 residues. Trimming cost V 2 bases and J 6 bases, with 11 bases left between them. CDR1 LGHNA and CDR2 YSLEER come from the germline V gene. The chain's CDR3 is CASSQLGLLNEQFF. CDR3 DNA: TGCGCCAGCAGCCAATTAGGACTTCTCAATGAGCAGTTCTTC.

This clonotype occurred a few times. The V and J genes are TRBV7-9 and TRBJ2-1; no definite D call. The CDR3 totals 11 residues. Germline CDR1 and CDR2: SEHNR and FQNEAQ (reference sequence). Trimming shortened V by 5 bases and J by 9 bases, and 8 bases separated the two germline ends. DNA for the CDR3: TGTGCCAGCAGCCCACGCTTTGAGCAGTTCTTC. Translation: CASSPRFEQFF.

This clonotype was found many times. V and J are TRBV12-3 or TRBV12-4 and TRBJ1-5, with 7 bases matching TRBD1. The CDR3 extends over 15 amino acids. Trimming cost V 4 bases and J 6 bases; bases outside gene matches: 9. CDR3 sequence (DNA): TGTGCCAGCAGTTATGACAGGGAGGGGAGTCAGCCCCAGCATTTT. Encoded protein: CASSYDREGSQPQHF.

V gene TRBV4-3 combines with J gene TRBJ2-5; D is undetermined. The CDR3 contains 13 residues. Germline V gives CDR1 LGHNA, CDR2 YSLEER. V was cut by 2 bases and J by 5 bases, with 9 bases left in between. CDR3 protein: CASSQSAGETQYF. The CDR3 bases are TGCGCCAGCAGCCAAAGCGCTGGGGAGACCCAGTACTTC.

The V gene is TRBV18, the J gene TRBJ2-5, with D perhaps matching TRBD2 (5 bases). V was cut by 1 base and J by 5 bases, with 14 bases left in between. This CDR3 has 15 residues. CDR1 KGHSH and CDR2 LQKENI come from the germline V gene. The CDR3 region has the DNA TGTGCCAGCTCACCACAAGTGGGAGAGAGGGAGACCCAGTACTTC. It codes for CASSPQVGERETQYF.